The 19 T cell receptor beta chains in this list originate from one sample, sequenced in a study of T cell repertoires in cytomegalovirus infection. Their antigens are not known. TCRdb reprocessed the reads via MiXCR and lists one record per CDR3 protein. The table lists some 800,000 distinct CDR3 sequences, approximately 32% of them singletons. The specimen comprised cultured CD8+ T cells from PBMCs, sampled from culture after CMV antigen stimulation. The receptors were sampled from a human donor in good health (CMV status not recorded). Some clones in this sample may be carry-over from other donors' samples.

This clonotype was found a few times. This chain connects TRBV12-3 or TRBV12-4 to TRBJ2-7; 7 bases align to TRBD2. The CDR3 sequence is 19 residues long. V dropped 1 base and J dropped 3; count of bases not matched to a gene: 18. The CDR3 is CASSLGFILGAAGDYEQYF. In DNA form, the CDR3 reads TGTGCCAGCAGTTTAGGTTTTATCCTTGGCGCCGCGGGGGACTACGAGCAGTACTTC.

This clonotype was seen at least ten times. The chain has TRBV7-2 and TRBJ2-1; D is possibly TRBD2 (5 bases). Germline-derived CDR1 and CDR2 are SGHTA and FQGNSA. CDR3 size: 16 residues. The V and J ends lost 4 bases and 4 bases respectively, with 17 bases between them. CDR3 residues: CASSSELGKGYNEQFF. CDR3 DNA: TGTGCCAGCAGCTCCGAACTAGGAAAGGGTTACAATGAGCAGTTCTTC.

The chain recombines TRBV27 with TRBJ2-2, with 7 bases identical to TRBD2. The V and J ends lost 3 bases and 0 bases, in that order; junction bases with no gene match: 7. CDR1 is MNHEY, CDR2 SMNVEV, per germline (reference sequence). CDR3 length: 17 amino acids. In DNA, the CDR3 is TGTGCCAGCAGTTTGTACCCGGGGGGATCGAACACCGGGGAGCTGTTTTTT. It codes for CASSLYPGGSNTGELFF.

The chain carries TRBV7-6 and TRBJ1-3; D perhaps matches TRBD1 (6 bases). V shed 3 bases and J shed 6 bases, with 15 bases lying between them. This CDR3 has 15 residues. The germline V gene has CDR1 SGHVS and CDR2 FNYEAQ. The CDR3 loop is CASSLGAGFVNTIYF. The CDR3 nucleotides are TGTGCCAGCAGCTTGGGGGCAGGGTTCGTAAACACCATATATTTT.

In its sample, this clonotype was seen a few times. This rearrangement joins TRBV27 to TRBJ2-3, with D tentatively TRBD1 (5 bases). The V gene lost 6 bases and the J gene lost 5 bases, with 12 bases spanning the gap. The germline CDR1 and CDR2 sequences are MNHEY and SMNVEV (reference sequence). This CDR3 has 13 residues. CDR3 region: CASSRPQGDTQYF. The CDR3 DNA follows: TGTGCCAGCAGCCGCCCCCAGGGAGATACGCAGTATTTT.

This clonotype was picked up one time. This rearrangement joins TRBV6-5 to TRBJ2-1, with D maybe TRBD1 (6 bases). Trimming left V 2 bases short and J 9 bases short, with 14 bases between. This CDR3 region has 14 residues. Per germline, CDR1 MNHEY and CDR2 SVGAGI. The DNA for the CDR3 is TGTGCCAGCAGTTACGCAGGGGATGGCGGTGAGCAGTTCTTC. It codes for CASSYAGDGGEQFF.

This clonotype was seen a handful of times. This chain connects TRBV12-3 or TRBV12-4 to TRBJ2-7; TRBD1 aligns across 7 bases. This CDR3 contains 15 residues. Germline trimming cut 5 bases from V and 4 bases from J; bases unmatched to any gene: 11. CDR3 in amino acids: CASSARTGTDYEQYF. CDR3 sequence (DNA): TGTGCCAGCAGTGCACGGACAGGTACGGATTACGAGCAGTACTTC.

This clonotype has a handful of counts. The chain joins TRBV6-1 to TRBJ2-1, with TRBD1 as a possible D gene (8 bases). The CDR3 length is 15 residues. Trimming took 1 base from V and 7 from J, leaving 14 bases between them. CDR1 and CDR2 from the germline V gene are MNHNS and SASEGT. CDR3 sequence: CASSEVGQGGNEQFF. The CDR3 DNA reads TGTGCCAGCAGTGAAGTCGGACAGGGAGGGAATGAGCAGTTCTTC.

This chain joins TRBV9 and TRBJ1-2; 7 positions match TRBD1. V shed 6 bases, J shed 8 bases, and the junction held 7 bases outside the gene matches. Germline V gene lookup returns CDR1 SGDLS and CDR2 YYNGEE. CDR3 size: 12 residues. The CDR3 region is CASKEGAEGYTF. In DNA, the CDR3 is TGTGCCAGCAAGGAGGGGGCTGAGGGCTACACCTTC.

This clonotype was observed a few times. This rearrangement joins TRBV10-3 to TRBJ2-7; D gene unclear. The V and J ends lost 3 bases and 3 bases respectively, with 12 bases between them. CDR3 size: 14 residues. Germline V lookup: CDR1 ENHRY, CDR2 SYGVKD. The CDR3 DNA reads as TGTGCCATCAGTGACGGTAAGGCCAACTACGAGCAGTACTTC. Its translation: CAISDGKANYEQYF.

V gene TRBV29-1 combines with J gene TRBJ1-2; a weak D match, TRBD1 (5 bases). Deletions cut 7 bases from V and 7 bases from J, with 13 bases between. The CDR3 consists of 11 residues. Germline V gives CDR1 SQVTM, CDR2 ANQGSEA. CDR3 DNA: TGCAGCGCTTCGGGGGGTAGTGGCTACACCTTC. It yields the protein CSASGGSGYTF.

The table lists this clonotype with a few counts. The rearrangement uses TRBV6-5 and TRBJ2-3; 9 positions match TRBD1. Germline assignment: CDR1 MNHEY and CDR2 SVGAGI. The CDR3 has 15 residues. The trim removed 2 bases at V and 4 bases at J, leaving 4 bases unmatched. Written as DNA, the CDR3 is TGTGCCAGCAGTTACCAGGGACAGGGTGCAGATACGCAGTATTTT. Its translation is CASSYQGQGADTQYF.

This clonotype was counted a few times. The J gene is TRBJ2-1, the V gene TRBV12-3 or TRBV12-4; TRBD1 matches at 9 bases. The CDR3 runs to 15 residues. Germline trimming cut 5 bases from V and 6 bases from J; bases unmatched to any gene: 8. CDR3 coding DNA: TGTGCCAGCAGTGCCACCGGACAGGGGAGCAATGAGCAGTTCTTC. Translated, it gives CASSATGQGSNEQFF.

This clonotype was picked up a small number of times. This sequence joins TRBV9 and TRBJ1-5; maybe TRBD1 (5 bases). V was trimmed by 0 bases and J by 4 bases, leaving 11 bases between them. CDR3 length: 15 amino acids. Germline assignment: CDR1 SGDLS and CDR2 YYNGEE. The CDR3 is CASSVGRDFNQPQHF. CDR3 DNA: TGTGCCAGCAGCGTAGGCCGGGACTTTAATCAGCCCCAGCATTTT.

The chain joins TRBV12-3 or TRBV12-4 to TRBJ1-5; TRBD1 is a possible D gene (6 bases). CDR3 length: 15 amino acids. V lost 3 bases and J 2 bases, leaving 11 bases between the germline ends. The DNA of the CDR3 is TGTGCCAGCAGTTTTTCTGGGGGCGGCAATCAGCCCCAGCATTTT. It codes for CASSFSGGGNQPQHF.

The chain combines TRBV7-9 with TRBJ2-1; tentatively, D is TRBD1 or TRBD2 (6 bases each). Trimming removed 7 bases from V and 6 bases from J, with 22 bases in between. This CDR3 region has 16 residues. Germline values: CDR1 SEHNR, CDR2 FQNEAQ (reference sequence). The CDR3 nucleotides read TGTGCCAGCACCTCTGAGTACACACCGGGGGCCAATGAGCAGTTCTTC. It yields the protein CASTSEYTPGANEQFF.

The CDR3 is CASWDRSYNSPLHF. The CDR3 nucleotides read TGTGCCAGTTGGGACAGATCCTATAATTCACCCCTCCACTTT. This chain uses TRBV19 with TRBJ1-6, with 7 nucleotides matching TRBD1. Trimming at V came to 8 bases and at J to 1 base, leaving 2 bases not matched to a gene. The CDR3 length is 14 residues. Germline loops: CDR1 LNHDA, CDR2 SQIVND (reference sequence). The full variable domain, its missing parts supplied by reference TRBV19 and TRBJ1-6, is DGGITQSPKYLFRKEGQNVTLSCEQNLNHDAMYWYRQDPGQGLRLIYYSQIVNDFQKGDIAEGYSVSREKKESFPLTVTSAQKNPTAFYLCASWDRSYNSPLHFGNGTRLTVT.

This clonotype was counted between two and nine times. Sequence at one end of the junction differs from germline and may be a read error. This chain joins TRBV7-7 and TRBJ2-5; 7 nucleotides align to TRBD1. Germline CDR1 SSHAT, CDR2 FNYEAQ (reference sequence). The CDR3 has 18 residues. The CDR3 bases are TGTGCTAGCAGCTTAAATTGGGACAGCACATCCCGTCAAGAGACCCAGTACTTC. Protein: CASSLNWDSTSRQETQYF. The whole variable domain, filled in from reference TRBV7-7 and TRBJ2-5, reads GAGVSQSPRYKVTKRGQDVTLRCDPISSHATLYWYQQALGQGPEFLTYFNYEAQPDKSGLPSDRFSAERPEGSISTLTIQRTEQRDSAMYRCASSLNWDSTSRQETQYFGPGTRLLVL.

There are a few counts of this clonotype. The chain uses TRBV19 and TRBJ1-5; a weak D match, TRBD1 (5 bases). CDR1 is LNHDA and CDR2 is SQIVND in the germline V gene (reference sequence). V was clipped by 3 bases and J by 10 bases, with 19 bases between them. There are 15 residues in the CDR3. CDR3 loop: CASSIFELPTEPQHF. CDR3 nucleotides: TGTGCCAGTAGTATCTTCGAACTCCCGACAGAACCCCAGCATTTT.